The 30 T cell receptor beta chains given below trace back to one sample, sequenced in a study of blood T cell repertoires in COVID-19. Assay: immunoSEQ multiplex PCR; the TCRdb copy retains only in-frame clones and omits some. The data hold some 300,000 clones, with around 90% observed a single time. Sequenced input: peripheral blood. These receptors came from a man in his late teens or twenties with active or convalescent COVID-19.

This chain connects TRBV5-1 to TRBJ2-7; possible D gene TRBD1, 6 bases. The V and J ends lost 5 bases and 2 bases respectively, with 20 bases between them. Germline loops: CDR1 SGHRS, CDR2 YFSETQ. The CDR3 has 16 amino acids. The CDR3 DNA reads TGCGCCAGCAGTCAAAATTCGGGACAAGGAGCCTACGAGCAGTACTTC. It encodes CASSQNSGQGAYEQYF.

The chain is built from TRBV11-3 and TRBJ2-4, with D perhaps TRBD2 (7 bases). Germline loops: CDR1 SGHNT, CDR2 YENEEA. The CDR3 length is 15 residues. V gave up 5 bases and J gave up 3 bases, with 14 bases separating them. The CDR3 DNA sequence: TGTGCCAGCAGCAAAGGGGGGGGTAGCAAAAACATTCAGTACTTC. This encodes CASSKGGGSKNIQYF.

The chain couples TRBV27 to TRBJ2-7, with 12 bases that match TRBD1. The CDR3 is made up of 16 amino acids. With V trimmed by 0 bases and J by 5 bases, 5 bases remained unmatched. Germline lookup yields CDR1 MNHEY and CDR2 SMNVEV (reference sequence). The DNA for the CDR3 is TGTGCCAGCAGTTTATCGCCAGGGACAGGGGGCCACGAGCAGTACTTC. Protein sequence: CASSLSPGTGGHEQYF.

This chain links TRBV11-2 with TRBJ2-5, with D perhaps TRBD1 or TRBD2 (5 bases each). Germline V gene data show CDR1 as SGHAT and CDR2 as FQNNGV. The CDR3 has 14 amino acids. V was shortened by 5 bases and J by 9 bases, with 19 bases between the two germline ends. Here the CDR3 DNA reads TGTGCCAGCAGCCTAGGGACCGATTTCGGGGCCCAGTACTTC. Translation: CASSLGTDFGAQYF. The full variable domain, rest sourced from reference TRBV11-2 and TRBJ2-5, is EAGVAQSPRYKIIEKRQSVAFWCNPISGHATLYWYQQILGQGPKLLIQFQNNGVVDDSQLPKDRFSAERLKGVDSTLKIQPAKLEDSAVYLCASSLGTDFGAQYFGPGTRLLVL.

This clone showed up just a few times. Other DNA sequences of this sample code for an identical CDR3. The chain combines TRBV29-1 with TRBJ2-3; D is undetermined. The V and J ends lost 1 base and 2 bases respectively, with 7 bases between them. The V gene's germline CDR1 is SQVTM and CDR2 ANQGSEA. This CDR3 is 13 amino acids long. The CDR3 DNA follows: TGCAGCGTTGAAGGAGGCTTCACAGATACGCAGTATTTT. Residues: CSVEGGFTDTQYF.

The chain carries TRBV10-2 and TRBJ1-5, with D perhaps matching TRBD1 (6 bases). The CDR3 loop spans 15 amino acids. Looked up from germline, CDR1 is WSHSY and CDR2 is SAAADI. With 0 bases removed from V and 7 bases from J, the gap between germline ends came to 13 bases. This chain's CDR3 is CASSESDSGDQPQHF. In DNA form, the CDR3 reads TGCGCCAGCAGTGAGTCGGACTCAGGGGACCAGCCCCAGCATTTT.

The sample holds one count of this clone. The chain joins TRBV6-6 to TRBJ2-1, with 7 bases that match TRBD1. With V trimmed by 3 bases and J by 2 bases, 4 bases remained unmatched. Germline-derived CDR1 and CDR2 are MNHNY and SVGAGI (reference sequence). The CDR3 sequence is 15 residues long. This CDR3 is CASSYGQGAYNEQFF. DNA of the CDR3: TGTGCCAGCAGTTATGGGCAGGGGGCCTACAATGAGCAGTTCTTC.

The gene calls are TRBV12-3 or TRBV12-4 and TRBJ1-1, with TRBD1 matching over 7 bases. J gave up 6 bases and V 6 bases, and 4 bases lay outside the gene matches. This CDR3 spans 12 amino acids. CDR3 loop: CASRRQGAEAFF. DNA of the CDR3: TGTGCCAGCAGAAGACAGGGCGCTGAAGCTTTCTTT.

In its sample, this clone was seen once. The J gene is TRBJ2-7, the V gene TRBV7-8; a possible D gene is TRBD2 (5 bases). The CDR3 is 17 amino acids. Trimming removed 0 bases at V and 9 bases at J, with 24 bases between. Germline CDR1 is SGHVS and CDR2 is FQNEAQ. This CDR3 reads CASSLAVVGAELRGQYF. CDR3 coding DNA: TGTGCCAGCAGCTTAGCGGTTGTGGGAGCAGAGCTACGGGGGCAGTACTTC.

J is TRBJ2-7 and V is TRBV12-5, with TRBD2 matching over 7 bases. Germline values: CDR1 LGHNT, CDR2 FRNRAP. The CDR3 has 13 amino acids. Trimming cost V 3 bases and J 5 bases; bases outside gene matches: 4. The CDR3 loop is CASGFFAGDEQYF. The DNA of the CDR3 is TGTGCTAGTGGTTTCTTCGCGGGGGACGAGCAGTACTTC. Based on the CDR3 plus reference TRBV12-5 and TRBJ2-7, the full variable domain is DARVTQTPRHKVTEMGQEVTMRCQPILGHNTVFWYRQTMMQGLELLAYFRNRAPLDDSGMPKDRFSAEMPDATLATLKIQPSEPRDSAVYFCASGFFAGDEQYFGPGTRLTVT.

About this clone itself: This same CDR3 is encoded by further DNA sequences in the sample. This chain joins TRBV18 and TRBJ2-3, with 10 bases lining up with TRBD2. The CDR3 covers 16 residues. Trimming removed 6 bases from V and 1 base from J; junction bases left unmatched: 7. CDR1 KGHSH and CDR2 LQKENI come from the germline V gene. Here the CDR3 DNA reads TGTGCCAGCTCTCCCCGCCTAGCGGGGGGCACAGATACGCAGTATTTT. Protein product: CASSPRLAGGTDTQYF.

The V gene is TRBV4-3, the J gene TRBJ1-3, with a weak D call TRBD1 (5 bases). Germline assignment: CDR1 LGHNA and CDR2 YSLEER. The CDR3 is 13 amino acids. The ends were cut back, 0 bases at V and 10 bases at J, with 10 bases in the middle. This chain's CDR3 is CASSQDLRGTIYF. CDR3 coding DNA: TGCGCCAGCAGCCAAGATTTACGGGGGACCATATATTTT.

This clone was seen more than once but under ten times. The V gene is TRBV18, the J gene TRBJ1-1, with D tentatively TRBD1 (6 bases). Per germline, CDR1 KGHSH and CDR2 LQKENI. Trimming stripped 1 base from V and 5 bases from J, with 11 bases between. The CDR3 length is 14 residues. The CDR3: CASSPRTGKTEAFF. The CDR3 DNA follows: TGTGCCAGCTCACCACGAACAGGGAAGACTGAAGCTTTCTTT.

The chain recombines TRBV10-3 with TRBJ1-1, with 9 bases lining up with TRBD1. CDR1 and CDR2 (germline): ENHRY, SYGVKD. The CDR3 spans 18 residues. Trimming cost V 1 base and J 2 bases; bases outside gene matches: 11. In DNA, the CDR3 is TGTGCCATCAGTGAGTTGATACGGACAGGGGCTTCTAACACTGAAGCTTTCTTT. Amino acid sequence: CAISELIRTGASNTEAFF.

This clone was detected a few times. As DNA, the CDR3 is TGTGCCAGCAGTTTGGGAGAAAACACCATATATTTT. It encodes CASSLGENTIYF. The chain combines TRBV12-3 or TRBV12-4 with TRBJ1-3; D uncertain. The V and J ends lost 3 bases and 6 bases respectively, with 6 bases between them. The CDR3 sequence is 12 residues long.

V gene TRBV5-6 combines with J gene TRBJ1-1, with a weak D call TRBD1 (6 bases). V was shortened by 0 bases and J by 3 bases, with 12 bases between the two germline ends. The CDR3 spans 15 residues. The V gene's germline CDR1 is SGHDT and CDR2 YYEEEE. The DNA of the CDR3 is TGTGCCAGCAGCTTGGTGGGCAGGGGAGACACTGAAGCTTTCTTT. Its protein product is CASSLVGRGDTEAFF.

Concerning this clone: The identical CDR3 is also encoded by other nucleotide sequences in the sample. This chain links TRBV5-5 with TRBJ2-5, with 8 bases that match TRBD2. The ends lost 0 bases at V and 2 bases at J; junction bases unmatched: 6. The CDR3 contains 16 residues. The germline V gene encodes CDR1 SGHKS and CDR2 YYEKEE (reference sequence). Here the CDR3 reads CASSLGGGGPQETQYF. CDR3 nucleotide sequence: TGTGCCAGCAGCTTGGGTGGCGGGGGGCCTCAAGAGACCCAGTACTTC.

A note on this clone: Other DNA variants within this sample encode the same CDR3. This sequence joins TRBV19 and TRBJ1-3; TRBD1 might be the D (5 bases). The V and J ends lost 1 base and 0 bases respectively, with 7 bases between them. The CDR3 is 15 amino acids. Germline-derived CDR1 and CDR2 are LNHDA and SQIVND (reference sequence). CDR3 coding DNA: TGTGCCAGTAGTATAGGGGACTACTCTGGAAACACCATATATTTT. This gives the protein CASSIGDYSGNTIYF.

The rearrangement links TRBV7-7 to TRBJ2-5; maybe TRBD2 (6 bases). The CDR3 spans 14 residues. Trimming removed 4 bases at V and 5 bases at J, with 14 bases between. The germline gives CDR1 SSHAT, CDR2 FNYEAQ (reference sequence). CDR3 loop: CASSSTVGGETQYF. The CDR3 DNA is TGTGCCAGCAGCTCTACAGTTGGGGGGGAGACCCAGTACTTC.

As DNA, the CDR3 is TGTGCCAGCTCAATACTAGCGCCGCCGGTAGATACGCAGTATTTT. Residues: CASSILAPPVDTQYF. The chain employs TRBV18 and TRBJ2-3, with TRBD2 identical over 7 bases. This CDR3 is built from 15 residues. The ends lost 5 bases at V and 5 bases at J; junction bases unmatched: 10. CDR1 is KGHSH and CDR2 is LQKENI in the germline V gene.

The chain recombines TRBV7-6 with TRBJ2-3; 7 positions match TRBD2. There are 16 residues in the CDR3. Trimming at V came to 5 bases and at J to 6 bases, leaving 14 bases not matched to a gene. Germline CDR1 SGHVS, CDR2 FNYEAQ. CDR3 bases: TGTGCCAGCAGCGACATCAGCGGGGTTACGTCTGATACGCAGTATTTT. It translates to CASSDISGVTSDTQYF.

The chain combines TRBV19 with TRBJ1-2, with D hard to call. V lost 5 bases and J 0 bases, leaving 13 bases between the germline ends. Germline V gene sequence: CDR1 LNHDA, CDR2 SQIVND (reference sequence). The CDR3 is 15 residues long. The CDR3 reads CASSRAGQSNYGYTF. The CDR3 DNA follows: TGTGCCAGTAGTCGTGCAGGTCAATCTAACTATGGCTACACCTTC.

This clone was picked up a small number of times. In DNA form, the CDR3 reads TGTGCCAGCAGCCGCGACAGGTTAGACACTGAAGCTTTCTTT. Protein product: CASSRDRLDTEAFF. The chain joins TRBV6-5 to TRBJ1-1; TRBD1 might be the D (6 bases). The germline V and J ends were trimmed by 6 bases and 3 bases, with 14 bases remaining between them. This CDR3 comprises 14 residues. CDR1 and CDR2 from the germline V gene are MNHEY and SVGAGI.

This chain links TRBV18 with TRBJ1-4, with D perhaps TRBD1 (6 bases). The ends were cut back, 6 bases at V and 6 bases at J, with 20 bases in the middle. The CDR3 extends over 16 amino acids. CDR1 is KGHSH and CDR2 is LQKENI in the germline V gene. CDR3 nucleotides: TGTGCCAGCTCCCCCGCAAACAGGGTAAATGATGAAAAACTGTTTTTT. Translation gives CASSPANRVNDEKLFF. The complete variable domain, with remaining parts taken from reference TRBV18 and TRBJ1-4, reads NAGVMQNPRHLVRRRGQEARLRCSPMKGHSHVYWYRQLPEEGLKFMVYLQKENIIDESGMPKERFSAEFPKEGPSILRIQQVVRGDSAAYFCASSPANRVNDEKLFFGSGTQLSVL.

V usage is TRBV27 and J usage is TRBJ1-5; D is ambiguous. Trimming stripped 2 bases from V and 0 bases from J, with 5 bases between. Germline V gives CDR1 MNHEY, CDR2 SMNVEV (reference sequence). The CDR3 contains 14 residues. CDR3: CASSLGTSNQPQHF. The DNA of the CDR3 is TGTGCCAGCAGTTTAGGCACTAGCAATCAGCCCCAGCATTTT.

The chain employs TRBV2 and TRBJ1-5; TRBD1 might be the D (5 bases). The CDR3 spans 15 residues. V lost 2 bases and J 2 bases, leaving 10 bases between the germline ends. Per the germline V gene, CDR1 is SNHLY and CDR2 is FYNNEI. In DNA, the CDR3 is TGTGCCAGCAGTGAAACGGGGGACGGCAATCAGCCCCAGCATTTT. It specifies CASSETGDGNQPQHF.

This CDR3 is CASSLSPRGVVEAFF. CDR3 nucleotide sequence: TGCGCCAGCAGCTTGTCCCCCAGGGGGGTTGTTGAAGCTTTCTTT. V is TRBV5-1 and J is TRBJ1-1; 7 bases are a match to TRBD1. Trimming removed 1 base from V and 7 bases from J; junction bases left unmatched: 10. CDR1 and CDR2 (germline): SGHRS, YFSETQ. CDR3 size: 15 residues.

This sequence joins TRBV18 and TRBJ1-1; a possible D gene is TRBD1 (6 bases). The CDR3 is 16 residues long. CDR1 is KGHSH and CDR2 is LQKENI in the germline V gene. Trimming pared 0 bases from V and 4 bases from J, leaving 15 bases between. CDR3 nucleotide sequence: TGTGCCAGCTCACCACCGGGGGCGAGGTTGGGCACTGAAGCTTTCTTT. Its protein product is CASSPPGARLGTEAFF.

The V call is TRBV10-3, the J call TRBJ2-1; D is undetermined. Germline assignment: CDR1 ENHRY and CDR2 SYGVKD. Trimming left V 0 bases short and J 6 bases short, with 15 bases between. This CDR3 region has 16 residues. The CDR3 here is CAISESRGKLINEQFF. CDR3 sequence (DNA): TGTGCCATCAGTGAGTCCCGCGGCAAACTAATCAATGAGCAGTTCTTC.

The chain recombines TRBV29-1 with TRBJ2-3; a possible D gene is TRBD1 (5 bases). Trimming shortened V by 2 bases and J by 0 bases, and 18 bases separated the two germline ends. Germline CDR1 is SQVTM and CDR2 is ANQGSEA. This CDR3 region has 17 residues. The CDR3 here is CSVELRGHGASTDTQYF. The CDR3 DNA reads as TGCAGCGTTGAATTAAGGGGCCACGGAGCTAGCACAGATACGCAGTATTTT.